This T cell receptor (beta chain) is from a study of T-cell reconstitution after alpha-beta-depleted transplantation in children. Between the trimmed V and J ends, which lost 0 bases and 4 bases, there was a span of 9 bases. CDR1 ENHRY and CDR2 SYGVKD come from the germline V gene. CDR3 length: 14 amino acids. Unique molecular identifiers were incorporated during preparation of the TCRbeta library. One entry per CDR3 protein, called by TCRdb with MiXCR from the PCR reads. This repertoire shows about 500,000 distinct CDR3 sequences, 30% to 35% found once; its top ten account for approximately 2.3%. The sequences come from PBMCs from the stem cell graft donor, collected from the stem cell graft. The chain employs TRBV10-3 and TRBJ1-2; a weak D match, TRBD1 (5 bases). This receptor was identified in a human donor who donated a stem cell graft to a child with aplastic anemia. DNA of the CDR3: TGTGCCATCAGTGAGTCGACAGATGGCTATGGCTACACCTTC. Amino acids: CAISESTDGYGYTF.